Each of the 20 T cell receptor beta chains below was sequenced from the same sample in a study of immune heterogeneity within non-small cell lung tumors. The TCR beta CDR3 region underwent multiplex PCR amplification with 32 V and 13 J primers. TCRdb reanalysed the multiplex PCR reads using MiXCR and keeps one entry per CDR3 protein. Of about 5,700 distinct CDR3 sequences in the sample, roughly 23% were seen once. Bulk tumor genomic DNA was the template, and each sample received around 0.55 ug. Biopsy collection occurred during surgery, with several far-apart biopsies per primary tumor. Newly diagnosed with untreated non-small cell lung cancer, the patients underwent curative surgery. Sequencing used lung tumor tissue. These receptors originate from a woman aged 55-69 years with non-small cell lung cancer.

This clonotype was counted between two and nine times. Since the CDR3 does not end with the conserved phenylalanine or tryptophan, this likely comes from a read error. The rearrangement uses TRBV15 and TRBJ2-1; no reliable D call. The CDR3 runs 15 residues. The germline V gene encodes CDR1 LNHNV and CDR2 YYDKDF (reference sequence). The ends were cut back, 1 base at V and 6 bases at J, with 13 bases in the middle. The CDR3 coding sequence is TGTGCCACCAGCAGAGGAATTGCTAGAGGCAATGAGCAGTTCTTA. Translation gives CATSRGIARGNEQFL.

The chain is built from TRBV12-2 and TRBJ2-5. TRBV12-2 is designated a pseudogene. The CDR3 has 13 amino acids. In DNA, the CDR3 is TGTGCAAGTCAGCCTGAATGTAAAGAGACCCAGTACTTC. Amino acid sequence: CASQPECKETQYF.

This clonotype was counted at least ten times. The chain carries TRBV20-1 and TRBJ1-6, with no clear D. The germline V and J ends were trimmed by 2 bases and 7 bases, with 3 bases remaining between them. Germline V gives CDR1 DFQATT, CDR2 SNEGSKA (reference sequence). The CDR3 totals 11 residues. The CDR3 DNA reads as TGCAGTGCTAGACTGAATTCACCCCTCCACTTT. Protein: CSARLNSPLHF.

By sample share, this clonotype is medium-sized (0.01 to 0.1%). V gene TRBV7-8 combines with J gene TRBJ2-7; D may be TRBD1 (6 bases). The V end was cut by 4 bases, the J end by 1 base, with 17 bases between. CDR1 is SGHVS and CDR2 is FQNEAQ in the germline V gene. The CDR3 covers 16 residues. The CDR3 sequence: CASSSKGDRSSYEQYF. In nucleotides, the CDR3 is TGTGCCAGCAGCTCGAAAGGTGACAGGAGTTCCTACGAGCAGTACTTC.

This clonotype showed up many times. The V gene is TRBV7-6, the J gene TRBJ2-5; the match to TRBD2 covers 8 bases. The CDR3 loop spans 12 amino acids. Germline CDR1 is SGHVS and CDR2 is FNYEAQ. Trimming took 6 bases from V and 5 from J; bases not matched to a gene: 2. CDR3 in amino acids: CASRGLGETQYF. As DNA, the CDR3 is TGTGCCAGCAGGGGACTAGGGGAGACCCAGTACTTC.

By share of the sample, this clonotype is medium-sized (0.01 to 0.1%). Written as DNA, the CDR3 is TGTGCCAGCAGTTTTGAGTCTGGTTCGACAGGGTGGTCCACAGATACGCAGTATTTT. Translating it yields CASSFESGSTGWSTDTQYF. V usage is TRBV27 and J usage is TRBJ2-3; TRBD1 matches at 7 bases. V shed 3 bases, J shed 2 bases, and the junction held 17 bases outside the gene matches. The CDR3 has 19 residues. Germline lookup yields CDR1 MNHEY and CDR2 SMNVEV (reference sequence).

The DNA for the CDR3 is TGTGCCAGCAGTCTAAGGACAGGCCACAATGAGCAGTTCTTC. Its translation is CASSLRTGHNEQFF. This rearrangement joins TRBV6-1 to TRBJ2-1; TRBD1 agrees at 7 bases. Losses at the gene ends were 5 bases for V and 5 bases for J; bases not matched to a gene: 6. The germline V gene has CDR1 MNHNS and CDR2 SASEGT. The CDR3 spans 14 residues.

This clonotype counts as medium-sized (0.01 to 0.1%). The CDR3 reads CASSFATQSRETQYF. CDR3 coding DNA: TGTGCCAGCAGCTTCGCCACACAGTCCCGAGAGACCCAGTACTTC. The chain recombines TRBV5-6 with TRBJ2-5; D gene uncertain. CDR3 size: 15 residues. V was cut by 2 bases and J by 4 bases, with 15 bases left in between. Germline CDR1 reads SGHDT; CDR2 reads YYEEEE. Based on the CDR3 plus reference TRBV5-6 and TRBJ2-5, the full variable domain is DAGVTQSPTHLIKTRGQQVTLRCSPKSGHDTVSWYQQALGQGPQFIFQYYEEEERQRGNFPDRFSGHQFPNYSSELNVNALLLGDSALYLCASSFATQSRETQYFGPGTRLLVL.

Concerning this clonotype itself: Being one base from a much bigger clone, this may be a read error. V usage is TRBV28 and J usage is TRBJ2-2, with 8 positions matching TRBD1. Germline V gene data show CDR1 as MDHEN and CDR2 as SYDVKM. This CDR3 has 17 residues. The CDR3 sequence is CASSQGQAVTNTGEMFF. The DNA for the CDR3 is TGTGCCAGCAGTCAGGGACAGGCCGTTACGAACACCGGGGAGATGTTTTTT.

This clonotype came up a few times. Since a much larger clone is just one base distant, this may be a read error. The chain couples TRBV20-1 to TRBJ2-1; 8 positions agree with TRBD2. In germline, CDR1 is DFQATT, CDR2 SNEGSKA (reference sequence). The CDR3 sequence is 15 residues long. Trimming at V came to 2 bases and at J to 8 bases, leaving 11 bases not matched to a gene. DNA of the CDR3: TGCAGTGCTAGATATCCCGGGAGGGCCGGATATGAGCAGTTCTTC. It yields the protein CSARYPGRAGYEQFF.

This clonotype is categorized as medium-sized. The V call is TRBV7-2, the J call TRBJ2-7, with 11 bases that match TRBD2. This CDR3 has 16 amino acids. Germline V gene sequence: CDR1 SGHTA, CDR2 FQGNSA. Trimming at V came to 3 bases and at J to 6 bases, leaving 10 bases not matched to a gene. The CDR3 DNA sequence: TGTGCCAGCAGCTTTGGTAGCGGGAGGGTAACCGGCGAGCAGTACTTC. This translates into CASSFGSGRVTGEQYF. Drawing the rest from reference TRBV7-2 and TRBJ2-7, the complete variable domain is GAGVSQSPSNKVTEKGKDVELRCDPISGHTALYWYRQSLGQGLEFLIYFQGNSAPDKSGLPSDRFSAERTGGSVSTLTIQRTQQEDSAVYLCASSFGSGRVTGEQYFGPGTRLTVT.

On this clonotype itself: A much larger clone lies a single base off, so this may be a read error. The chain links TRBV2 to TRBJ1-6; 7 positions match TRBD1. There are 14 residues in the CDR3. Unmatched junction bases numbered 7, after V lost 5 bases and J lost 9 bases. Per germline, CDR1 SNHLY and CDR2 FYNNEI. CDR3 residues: CASSLTGTSSPLHF. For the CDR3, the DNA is TGTGCCAGCAGTCTGACAGGGACGAGTTCACCCCTCCACTTT.

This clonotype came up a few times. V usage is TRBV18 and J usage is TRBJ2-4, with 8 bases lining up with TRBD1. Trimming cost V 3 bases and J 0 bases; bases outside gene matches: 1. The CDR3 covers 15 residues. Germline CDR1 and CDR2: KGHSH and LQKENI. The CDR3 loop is CASSPTGGAKNIQYF. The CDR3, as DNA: TGTGCCAGCTCACCTACAGGGGGAGCCAAAAACATTCAGTACTTC.

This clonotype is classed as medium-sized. CDR3 loop: CASSLVVTGGEQYF. The CDR3 DNA reads as TGTGCCAGCAGCTTAGTCGTGACAGGGGGCGAGCAGTACTTC. V gene TRBV11-2 combines with J gene TRBJ2-7, with 9 positions matching TRBD1. Trimming at V came to 1 base and at J to 6 bases, leaving 4 bases not matched to a gene. The CDR3 is 14 amino acids. The germline V gene encodes CDR1 SGHAT and CDR2 FQNNGV.

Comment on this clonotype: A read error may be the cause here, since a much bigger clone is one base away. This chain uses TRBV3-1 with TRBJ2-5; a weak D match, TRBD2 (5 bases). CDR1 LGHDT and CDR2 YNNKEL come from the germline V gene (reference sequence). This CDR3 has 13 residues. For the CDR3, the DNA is TGTTCCAGCAGCCAAGGGAGAGGGAAGACCCAGTACTTC. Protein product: CSSSQGRGKTQYF.

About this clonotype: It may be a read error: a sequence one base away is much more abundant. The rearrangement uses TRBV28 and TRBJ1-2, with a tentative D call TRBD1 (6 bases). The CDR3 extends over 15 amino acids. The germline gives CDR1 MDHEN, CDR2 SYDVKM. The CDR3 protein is CAISLGWGQTHGYTF. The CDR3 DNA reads TGTGCCATCAGTTTGGGGTGGGGGCAGACTCATGGCTACACCTTC.

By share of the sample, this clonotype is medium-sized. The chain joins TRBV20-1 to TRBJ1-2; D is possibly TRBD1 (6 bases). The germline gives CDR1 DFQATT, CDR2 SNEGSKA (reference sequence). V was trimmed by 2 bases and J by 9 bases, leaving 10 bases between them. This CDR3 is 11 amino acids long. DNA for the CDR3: TGCAGTGCTAGAAGGGACACACGCTACACCTTC. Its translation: CSARRDTRYTF.

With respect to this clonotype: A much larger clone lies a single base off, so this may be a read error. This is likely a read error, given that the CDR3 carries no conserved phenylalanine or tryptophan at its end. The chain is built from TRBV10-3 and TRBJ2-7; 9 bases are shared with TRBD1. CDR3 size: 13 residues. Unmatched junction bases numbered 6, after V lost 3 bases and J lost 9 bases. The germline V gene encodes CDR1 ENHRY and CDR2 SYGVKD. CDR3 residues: CAISETGGAGQYL. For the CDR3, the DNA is TGTGCCATCAGTGAAACAGGGGGCGCTGGGCAGTACCTC.

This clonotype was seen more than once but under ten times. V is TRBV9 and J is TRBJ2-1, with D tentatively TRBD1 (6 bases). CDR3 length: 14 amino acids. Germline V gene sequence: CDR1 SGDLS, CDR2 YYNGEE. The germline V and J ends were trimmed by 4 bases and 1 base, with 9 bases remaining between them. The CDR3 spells CASSPGQSYNEQFF. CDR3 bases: TGTGCCAGCAGCCCAGGACAGTCCTACAATGAGCAGTTCTTC.

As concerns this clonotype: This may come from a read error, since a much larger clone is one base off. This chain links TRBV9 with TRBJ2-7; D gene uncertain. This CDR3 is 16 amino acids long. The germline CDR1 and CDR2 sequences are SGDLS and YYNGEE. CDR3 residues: CARSVEATALSYEQYF. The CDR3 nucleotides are TGTGCCAGGAGCGTAGAAGCGACGGCCCTCTCCTACGAGCAGTACTTC.